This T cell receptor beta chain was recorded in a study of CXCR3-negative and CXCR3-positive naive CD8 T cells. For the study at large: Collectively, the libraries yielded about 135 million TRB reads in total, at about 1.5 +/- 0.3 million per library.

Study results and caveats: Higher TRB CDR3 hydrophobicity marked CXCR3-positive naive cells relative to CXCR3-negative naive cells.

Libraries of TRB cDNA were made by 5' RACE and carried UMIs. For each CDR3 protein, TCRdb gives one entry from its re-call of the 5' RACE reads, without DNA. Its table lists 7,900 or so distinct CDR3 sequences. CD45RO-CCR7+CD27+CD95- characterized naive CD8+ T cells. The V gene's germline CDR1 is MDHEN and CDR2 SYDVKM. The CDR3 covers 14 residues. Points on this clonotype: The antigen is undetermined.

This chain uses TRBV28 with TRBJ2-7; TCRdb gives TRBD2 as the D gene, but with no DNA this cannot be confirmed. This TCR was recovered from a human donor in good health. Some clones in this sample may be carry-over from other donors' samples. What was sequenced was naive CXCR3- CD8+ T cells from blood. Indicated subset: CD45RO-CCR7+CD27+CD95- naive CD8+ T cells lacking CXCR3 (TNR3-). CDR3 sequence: CASRSAEGAYEQYF.